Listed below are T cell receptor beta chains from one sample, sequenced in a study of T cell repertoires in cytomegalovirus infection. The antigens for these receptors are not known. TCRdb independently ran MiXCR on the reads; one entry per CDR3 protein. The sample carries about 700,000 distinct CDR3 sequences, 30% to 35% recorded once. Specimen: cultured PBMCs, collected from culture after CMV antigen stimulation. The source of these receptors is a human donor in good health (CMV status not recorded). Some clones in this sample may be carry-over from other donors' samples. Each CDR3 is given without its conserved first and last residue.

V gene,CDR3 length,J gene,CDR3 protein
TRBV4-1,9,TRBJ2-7,ASSQGPGVY
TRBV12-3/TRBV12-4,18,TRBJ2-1,ASSLAPWTSGRAAYNEQF
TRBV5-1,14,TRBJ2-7,ASSLGTSGGSYEQY
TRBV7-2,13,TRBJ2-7,ASSFSGAKPYEQY
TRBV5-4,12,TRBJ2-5,ASSLFGLRETQY
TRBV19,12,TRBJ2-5,ASSPDRVQETQY
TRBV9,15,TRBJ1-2,ASSVDATSGPRDGYT
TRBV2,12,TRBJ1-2,ASSAPVWGDGYT
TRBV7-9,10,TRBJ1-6,ASSLNGSPLH
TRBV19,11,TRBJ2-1,ASSIRDSNEQF
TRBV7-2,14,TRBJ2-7,ASSLAPTSGIHEQY
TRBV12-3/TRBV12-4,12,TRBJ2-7,ASSHSAFSYEQY
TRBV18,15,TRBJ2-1,ASSPNFSSNDGDEQF
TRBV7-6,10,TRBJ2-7,ASSADTYEQY
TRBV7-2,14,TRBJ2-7,ASSVTPGRYTYEQY
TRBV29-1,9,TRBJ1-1,SVRASTEAF
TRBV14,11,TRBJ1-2,ASSHGHTEGYT
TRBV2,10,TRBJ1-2,ASSVERYGYT
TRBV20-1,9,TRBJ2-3,SASASDTQY
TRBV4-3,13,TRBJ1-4,ASSQDRGGWEKLF
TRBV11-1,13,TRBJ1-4,ASSGGRATNEKLF
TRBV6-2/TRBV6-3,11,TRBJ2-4,ASIQRHENIQY
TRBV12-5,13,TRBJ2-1,ASGPGQGRYNEQF
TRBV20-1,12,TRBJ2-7,SGLPGLVVHEQY
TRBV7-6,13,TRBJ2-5,ASSLAQGSGRTQY
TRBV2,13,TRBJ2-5,ASKRLAGPQETQY
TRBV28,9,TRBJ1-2,ASSLGPGYT
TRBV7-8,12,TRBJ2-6,ASSQSSGANVLT
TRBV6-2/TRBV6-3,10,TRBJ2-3,ASSNSAGAQY
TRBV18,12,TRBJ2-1,ASSPPSLVYEQF
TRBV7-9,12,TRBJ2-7,ASSPGVSSYEQY
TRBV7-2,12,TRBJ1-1,ASSFGAAPREAF
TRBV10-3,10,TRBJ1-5,AISDRRVPQH
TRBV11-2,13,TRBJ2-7,ASSFPGGGPVEQY
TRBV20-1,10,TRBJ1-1,SASPMATEAF
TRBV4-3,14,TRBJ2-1,ASSRGTGYSYNEQF
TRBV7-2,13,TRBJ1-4,ASSYRAAYNEKLF
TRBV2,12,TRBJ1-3,ASTQGTSGNTIY
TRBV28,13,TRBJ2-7,ASSRSREATYEQY
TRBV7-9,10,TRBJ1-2,ASSFAVGGYT
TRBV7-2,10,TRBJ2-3,ASRARGDTQY
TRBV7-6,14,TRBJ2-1,ASSRFTGTVYNEQF
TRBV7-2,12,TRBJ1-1,ASSVQGANTEAF
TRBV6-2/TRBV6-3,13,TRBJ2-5,ASTSRREEEETQY
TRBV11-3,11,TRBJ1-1,ASSLLWGSKAF
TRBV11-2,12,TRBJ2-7,ASSFTGPAYEQY
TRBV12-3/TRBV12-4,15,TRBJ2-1,ASSYGASGGARNEQF
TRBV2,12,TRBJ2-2,ASSLGLAGLELF
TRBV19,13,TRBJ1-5,ASSRSRAQNQPQH
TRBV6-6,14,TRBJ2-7,ASSTPPGASSYEQY
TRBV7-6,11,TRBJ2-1,ASSFRLGEEQF